The 21 T cell receptor beta chains in this list originate from one sample, sequenced in a study of CD8 T cells in Susac syndrome. RNA was extracted with the RNeasy kit, and a quantity of roughly 0.45 to 1 ug was reverse transcribed using random hexamers. TCRdb reanalysed the immunoSEQ multiplex PCR reads using MiXCR and keeps one entry per CDR3 protein. The data hold around 270,000 distinct CDR3 sequences, with roughly 85% observed a single time. The sample consisted of CD8+ T cells from PBMCs. Receptor source: a human donor with multiple sclerosis.

This sequence joins TRBV20-1 and TRBJ1-2; 11 bases agree with TRBD1. Germline CDR1 and CDR2: DFQATT and SNEGSKA (reference sequence). With V trimmed by 0 bases and J by 8 bases, 14 bases remained unmatched. The CDR3 is made up of 17 amino acids. CDR3 coding DNA: TGCAGTGCTAGAGATTTTAAGCTCCTGGGACAGGGGGTCGGCTACACCTTC. The encoded protein is CSARDFKLLGQGVGYTF.

The rearrangement uses TRBV28 and TRBJ2-5; possible D gene TRBD2, 6 bases. The CDR3 covers 16 residues. Trimming removed 5 bases at V and 5 bases at J, with 21 bases between. Germline V gene sequence: CDR1 MDHEN, CDR2 SYDVKM. The CDR3 protein is CASSPQSRTIWETQYF. In nucleotides, the CDR3 is TGTGCCAGCAGTCCTCAATCTCGGACTATTTGGGAGACCCAGTACTTC.

V is TRBV19 and J is TRBJ2-1, with 12 bases lining up with TRBD2. V gave up 5 bases and J gave up 7 bases; unmatched junction bases: 6. This CDR3 comprises 15 residues. Germline V gives CDR1 LNHDA, CDR2 SQIVND (reference sequence). CDR3 sequence reads: CASSATSGRFNEQFF. Here the CDR3 DNA reads TGTGCCAGTAGTGCGACTAGCGGGAGATTTAATGAGCAGTTCTTC.

V gene TRBV30 combines with J gene TRBJ2-7, with D unresolved. V lost 0 bases and J 1 base, leaving 7 bases between the germline ends. The CDR3 has 13 amino acids. Germline assignment: CDR1 GTSNPN and CDR2 SVGIG (reference sequence). CDR3 sequence (DNA): TGTGCCTGGAGTGTTTCGGAGTCCTACGAGCAGTACTTC. It encodes CAWSVSESYEQYF. The full variable domain, in which reference TRBV30 and TRBJ2-7 provide the parts outside the CDR3, is SQTIHQWPATLVQPVGSPLSLECTVEGTSNPNLYWYRQAAGRGLQLLFYSVGIGQISSEVPQNLSASRPQDRQFILSSKKLLLSDSGFYLCAWSVSESYEQYFGPGTRLTVT.

This clonotype was counted a few times. The chain uses TRBV4-2 and TRBJ2-2; D is ambiguous. V dropped 5 bases and J dropped 3 bases, with 10 bases sitting between them. CDR3 length equals 14 residues. CDR1 and CDR2 (germline): LGHNA, YNFKEQ. The CDR3 loop is CASSFEGDTGELFF. The CDR3 nucleotides read TGTGCCAGCAGCTTCGAAGGTGACACCGGGGAGCTGTTTTTT.

The chain is built from TRBV7-9 and TRBJ1-3; weak D call: TRBD1 (6 bases). The CDR3 is 17 residues long. CDR1 and CDR2 (germline): SEHNR, FQNEAQ (reference sequence). V was trimmed by 5 bases and J by 0 bases, leaving 17 bases between them. CDR3 sequence (DNA): TGTGCCAGCAGCACGGACGGGGGGCCGTTCTCTGGAAACACCATATATTTT. Translated, it gives CASSTDGGPFSGNTIYF.

The sample holds a few counts of this clonotype. This chain uses TRBV28 with TRBJ1-1; D gene uncertain. Per the germline V gene, CDR1 is MDHEN and CDR2 is SYDVKM. The CDR3 totals 11 residues. Deletions cut 10 bases from V and 1 base from J, with 7 bases between. CDR3 region: CATTRNTEAFF. CDR3 DNA sequence: TGTGCCACAACCAGGAACACTGAAGCTTTCTTT.

V gene TRBV6-2 or TRBV6-3 combines with J gene TRBJ2-3; D is unclear. Trimming shortened V by 2 bases and J by 1 base, and 13 bases separated the two germline ends. In germline, CDR1 is MNHEY, CDR2 SVGEGT. The CDR3 length is 16 residues. CDR3 DNA: TGTGCCAGCAGTTACCCAGACGGCTCTGGCACAGATACGCAGTATTTT. Translation gives CASSYPDGSGTDTQYF.

V is TRBV29-1 and J is TRBJ1-3; the D is unclear. Germline CDR1 reads SQVTM; CDR2 reads ANQGSEA. This CDR3 spans 14 amino acids. V lost 3 bases and J 0 bases, leaving 9 bases between the germline ends. For the CDR3, the DNA is TGCAGCGTTGAGGGAGGCCACTCTGGAAACACCATATATTTT. It translates to CSVEGGHSGNTIYF.

V is TRBV18 and J is TRBJ1-2; D may be TRBD1 (6 bases). Germline CDR1 reads KGHSH; CDR2 reads LQKENI. CDR3 length: 15 amino acids. Trimming shortened V by 3 bases and J by 4 bases, and 15 bases separated the two germline ends. CDR3 loop: CASSPSRTVGYGYTF. The CDR3 region has the DNA TGTGCCAGCTCACCGTCCCGGACAGTCGGCTATGGCTACACCTTC.

This clonotype was seen only a few times. V gene TRBV6-5 combines with J gene TRBJ2-7, with D perhaps TRBD2 (6 bases). CDR1 and CDR2 from the germline V gene are MNHEY and SVGAGI. The V end was cut by 2 bases, the J end by 3 bases, with 14 bases between. The CDR3 totals 15 residues. The CDR3 reads CASSYDSMGGYEQYF. The CDR3 nucleotides read TGTGCCAGCAGTTACGACTCTATGGGGGGCTACGAGCAGTACTTC.

The chain joins TRBV5-1 to TRBJ2-7, with 9 bases identical to TRBD2. The V gene end was trimmed by 1 base and the J gene end by 5 bases; junction bases not matched to a gene: 10. The V gene's germline CDR1 is SGHRS and CDR2 YFSETQ. This CDR3 is built from 16 residues. The CDR3: CASSLSPLAGNHEQYF. CDR3 bases: TGCGCCAGCAGCTTGAGTCCGCTAGCGGGAAATCACGAGCAGTACTTC.

The gene calls are TRBV4-3 and TRBJ2-7; weak D call: TRBD1 (6 bases). Trimming took off 0 bases at V and 1 base at J, with 19 bases between the two ends. The CDR3 spans 18 residues. CDR1 is LGHNA and CDR2 is YSLEER in the germline V gene. Here the CDR3 DNA reads TGCGCCAGCAGCCAAGAGTTTTTTCTTACAGGGTCATCCTACGAGCAGTACTTC. It encodes CASSQEFFLTGSSYEQYF.

The chain recombines TRBV27 with TRBJ2-1; 10 nucleotides agree with TRBD2. This CDR3 contains 16 residues. The V and J ends lost 4 bases and 4 bases, in that order; junction bases with no gene match: 7. The germline gives CDR1 MNHEY, CDR2 SMNVEV (reference sequence). CDR3 in DNA: TGTGCCAGCAGTTCCCTAGGGACTAGCGCTTACAATGAGCAGTTCTTC. This gives the protein CASSSLGTSAYNEQFF.

This clonotype was counted a few times. The J gene is TRBJ1-4, the V gene TRBV9, with D possibly being TRBD1 (5 bases). This CDR3 is built from 14 residues. Trimming stripped 4 bases from V and 3 bases from J, with 10 bases between. Germline CDR1 reads SGDLS; CDR2 reads YYNGEE. The DNA for the CDR3 is TGTGCCAGCAGCCCGGGGGGACCTAATGAAAAACTGTTTTTT. This sequence encodes CASSPGGPNEKLFF.

The V call is TRBV19, the J call TRBJ1-5; 9 bases are a match to TRBD1. V shed 6 bases, J shed 0 bases, and the junction held 3 bases outside the gene matches. The germline CDR1 and CDR2 sequences are LNHDA and SQIVND (reference sequence). This CDR3 region has 15 residues. The CDR3 protein is CASRNRGHSNQPQHF. In DNA form, the CDR3 reads TGTGCCAGTAGAAACAGGGGGCATAGCAATCAGCCCCAGCATTTT.

The gene calls are TRBV12-3 or TRBV12-4 and TRBJ2-7, with D uncertain. The germline V and J ends were trimmed by 3 bases and 0 bases, with 15 bases remaining between them. This CDR3 is built from 16 residues. This CDR3 is CASSFGYQEYSYEQYF. The CDR3 bases are TGTGCCAGCAGTTTTGGGTACCAGGAGTACTCCTACGAGCAGTACTTC.

The chain uses TRBV2 and TRBJ2-2; 11 positions agree with TRBD2. Germline assignment: CDR1 SNHLY and CDR2 FYNNEI. V shed 4 bases, J shed 6 bases, and the junction held 4 bases outside the gene matches. The CDR3 loop spans 15 amino acids. CDR3 loop: CASSGVAGGSGELFF. In DNA, the CDR3 is TGTGCCAGCAGTGGGGTAGCGGGAGGGTCCGGGGAGCTGTTTTTT.

The DNA of the CDR3 is TGTGCCAGCAGCGACGGAGCGGGATCCCAAGAGACCCAGTACTTC. It is translated as CASSDGAGSQETQYF. The chain uses TRBV9 and TRBJ2-5; 7 bases map to TRBD2. The ends lost 3 bases at V and 1 base at J; junction bases unmatched: 6. Germline CDR1 and CDR2: SGDLS and YYNGEE. The CDR3 covers 15 residues.

This chain uses TRBV13 with TRBJ2-3; 10 nucleotides align to TRBD2. CDR1 and CDR2 from the germline V gene are PRHDT and FYEKMQ (reference sequence). The CDR3 spans 14 residues. The trim removed 0 bases at V and 6 bases at J, leaving 0 bases unmatched. CDR3 sequence reads: CASSLGSGRDTQYF. In nucleotides, the CDR3 is TGTGCCAGCAGCTTAGGTAGCGGGAGGGATACGCAGTATTTT.

In regard to this clonotype: The junction departs from germline at one end; a sequencing error may be responsible. CDR3 nucleotide sequence: TGTGTCAGCAGCGGCTACAAGGGGGTCGACTATGGCTACACCTTC. It codes for CVSSGYKGVDYGYTF. This sequence joins TRBV9 and TRBJ1-2, with D possibly being TRBD1 (6 bases). This CDR3 comprises 15 residues. Germline V gene data show CDR1 as SGDLS and CDR2 as YYNGEE.